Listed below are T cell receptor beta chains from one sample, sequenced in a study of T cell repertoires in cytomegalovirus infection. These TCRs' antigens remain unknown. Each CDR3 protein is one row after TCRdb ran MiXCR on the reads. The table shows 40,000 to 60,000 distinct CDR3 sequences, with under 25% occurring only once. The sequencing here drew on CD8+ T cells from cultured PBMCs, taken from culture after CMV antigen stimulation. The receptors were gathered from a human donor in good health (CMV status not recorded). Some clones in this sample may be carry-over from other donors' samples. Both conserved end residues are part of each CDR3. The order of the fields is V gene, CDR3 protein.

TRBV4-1,CASSQDLGRGPYEQYF
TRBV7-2,CASSHAYEQYF
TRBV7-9,CASSLVSGWETQYF
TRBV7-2,CASSLGQWYGYTF
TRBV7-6,CASGIAGATDTQYF
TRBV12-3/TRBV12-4,CASSYIRGPQETQYF
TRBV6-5,CASSPGSGNTGELFF
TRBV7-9,CASSPWAGNYEQYF
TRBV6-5,CASSSVGTGGRVYGYTF
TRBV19,CASSITSGHEQYF
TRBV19,CASSILDTGPHEQYF
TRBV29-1,CSVEDLHQYETQYF
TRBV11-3,CASSPREGEYNEQFF
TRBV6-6,CASSVWSYRDSQETQYF
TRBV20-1,CSARDFKGLGETQYF
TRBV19,CASSIRGDRFYGYTF
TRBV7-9,CASSPTGQGVNEQFF
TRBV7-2,CASSLASGIRNEQFF
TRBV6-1,CASRGLAGGQVEQFF
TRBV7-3,CASSSLAGGAGANVLTF
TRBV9,CASSVGAGLYEQYF
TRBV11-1,CASSAAGSYEQYF
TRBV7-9,CASSLGGAGGPYNEQFF
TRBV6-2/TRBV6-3,CASSWGRHEQYF
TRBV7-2,CASTTIPYEQYF
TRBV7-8,CASSLAVGAGRARTDTQYF
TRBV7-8,CASSLLKGGQGAAGNTIYF
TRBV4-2,CASSPGHEQYF
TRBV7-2,CASSLGGYSNQPQHF
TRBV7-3,CASSLGLAGGLQSQQFF